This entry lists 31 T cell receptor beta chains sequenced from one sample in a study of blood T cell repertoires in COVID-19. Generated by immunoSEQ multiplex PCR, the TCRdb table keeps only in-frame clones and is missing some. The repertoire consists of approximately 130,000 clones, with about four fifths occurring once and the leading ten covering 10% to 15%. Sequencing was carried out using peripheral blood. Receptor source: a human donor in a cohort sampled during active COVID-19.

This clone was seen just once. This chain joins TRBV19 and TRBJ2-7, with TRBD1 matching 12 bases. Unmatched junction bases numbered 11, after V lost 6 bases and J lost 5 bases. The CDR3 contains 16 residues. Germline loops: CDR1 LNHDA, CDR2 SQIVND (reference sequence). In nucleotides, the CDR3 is TGTGCCAGTAGCCCCGGGACAGGGGGCGAACCCAACGAGCAGTACTTC. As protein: CASSPGTGGEPNEQYF.

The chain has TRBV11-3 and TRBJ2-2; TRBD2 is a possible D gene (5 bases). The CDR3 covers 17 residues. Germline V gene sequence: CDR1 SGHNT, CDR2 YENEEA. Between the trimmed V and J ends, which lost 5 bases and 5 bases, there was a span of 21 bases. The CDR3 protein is CASSLSPGKRGTGELFF. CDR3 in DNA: TGTGCCAGCAGCCTCAGCCCCGGGAAAAGAGGAACCGGGGAGCTGTTTTTT.

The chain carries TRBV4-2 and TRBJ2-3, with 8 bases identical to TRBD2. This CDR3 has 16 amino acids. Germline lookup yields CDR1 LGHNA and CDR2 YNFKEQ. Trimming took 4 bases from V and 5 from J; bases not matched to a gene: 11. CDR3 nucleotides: TGTGCCAGCAGCCCCAGCACGGGGGGGCGGGGAGATACGCAGTATTTT. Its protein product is CASSPSTGGRGDTQYF.

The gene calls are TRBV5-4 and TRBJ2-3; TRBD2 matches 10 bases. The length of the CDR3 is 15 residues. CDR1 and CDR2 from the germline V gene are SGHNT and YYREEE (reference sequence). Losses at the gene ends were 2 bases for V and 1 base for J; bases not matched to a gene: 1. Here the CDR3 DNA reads TGTGCCAGCAGCTTTCTAGCGGGGGGCACAGATACGCAGTATTTT. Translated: CASSFLAGGTDTQYF.

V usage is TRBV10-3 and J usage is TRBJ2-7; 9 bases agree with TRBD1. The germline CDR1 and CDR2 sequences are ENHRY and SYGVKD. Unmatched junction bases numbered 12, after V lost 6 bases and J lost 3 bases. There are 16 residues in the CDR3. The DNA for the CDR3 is TGTGCCATCAGCGATGCCCAAGGACAGGGGAGCTACGAGCAGTACTTC. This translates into CAISDAQGQGSYEQYF.

Here the CDR3 reads CASSVAQDSGNTIYF. For the CDR3, the DNA is TGTGCCAGCAGCGTAGCACAGGACTCTGGAAACACCATATATTTT. The chain employs TRBV9 and TRBJ1-3; D is possibly TRBD1 (5 bases). Deletions cut 0 bases from V and 0 bases from J, with 7 bases between. CDR3 length equals 15 residues. Germline values: CDR1 SGDLS, CDR2 YYNGEE.

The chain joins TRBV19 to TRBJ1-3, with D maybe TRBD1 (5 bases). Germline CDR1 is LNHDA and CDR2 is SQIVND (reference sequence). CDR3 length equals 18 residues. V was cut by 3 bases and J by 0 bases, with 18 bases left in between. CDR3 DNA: TGTGCCAGTAGTATGGCGAGGGGAGGGATGAGCTCTGGAAACACCATATATTTT. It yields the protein CASSMARGGMSSGNTIYF.

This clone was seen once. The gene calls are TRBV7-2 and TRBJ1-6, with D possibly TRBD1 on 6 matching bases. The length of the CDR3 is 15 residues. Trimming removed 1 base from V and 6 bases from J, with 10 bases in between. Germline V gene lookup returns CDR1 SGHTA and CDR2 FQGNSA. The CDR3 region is CASSLEGGANSPLHF. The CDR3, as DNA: TGTGCCAGCAGCTTAGAGGGGGGGGCTAATTCACCCCTCCACTTT.

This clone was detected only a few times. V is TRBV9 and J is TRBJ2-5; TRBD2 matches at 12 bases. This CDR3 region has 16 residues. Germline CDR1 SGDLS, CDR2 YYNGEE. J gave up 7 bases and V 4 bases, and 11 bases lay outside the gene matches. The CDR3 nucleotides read TGTGCCAGCAGCCCCCGGACTAGCGGGGCAAACGGGACCCAGTACTTC. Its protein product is CASSPRTSGANGTQYF.

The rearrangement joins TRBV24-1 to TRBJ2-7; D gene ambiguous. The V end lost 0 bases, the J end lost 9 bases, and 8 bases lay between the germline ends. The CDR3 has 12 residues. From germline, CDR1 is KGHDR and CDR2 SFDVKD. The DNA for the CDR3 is TGTGCCACCAGTGATTTGCTTGGCGGGCAGTACTTC. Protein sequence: CATSDLLGGQYF.

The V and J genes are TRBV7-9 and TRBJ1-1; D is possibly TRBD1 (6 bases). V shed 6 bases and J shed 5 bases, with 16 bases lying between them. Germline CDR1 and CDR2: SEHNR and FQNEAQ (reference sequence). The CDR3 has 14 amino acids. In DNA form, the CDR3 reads TGTGCCAGCAGATCCTTCACAGGGTTAACTGAAGCTTTCTTT. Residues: CASRSFTGLTEAFF.

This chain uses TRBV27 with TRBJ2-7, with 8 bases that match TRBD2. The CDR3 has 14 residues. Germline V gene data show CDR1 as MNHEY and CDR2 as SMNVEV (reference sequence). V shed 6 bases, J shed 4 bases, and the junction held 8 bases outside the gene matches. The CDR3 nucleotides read TGTGCCAGCAGCCCAATAGCGGGGAGATACGAGCAGTACTTC. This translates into CASSPIAGRYEQYF.

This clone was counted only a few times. For the CDR3, the DNA is TGTGCCAGCAGCCCCGACGGACAGGCCTCAGGCTACACCTTC. Translating gives CASSPDGQASGYTF. This chain connects TRBV7-6 to TRBJ1-2, with 7 bases matching TRBD1. Trimming removed 5 bases from V and 8 bases from J; junction bases left unmatched: 11. This CDR3 comprises 14 residues. Germline CDR1 and CDR2: SGHVS and FNYEAQ.

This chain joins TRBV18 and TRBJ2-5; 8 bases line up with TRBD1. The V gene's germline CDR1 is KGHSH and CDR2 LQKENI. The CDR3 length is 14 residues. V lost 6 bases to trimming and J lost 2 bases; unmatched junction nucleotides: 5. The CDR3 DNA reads TGTGCCAGCTCCCTTAGACAGGGGCAAGAGACCCAGTACTTC. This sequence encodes CASSLRQGQETQYF. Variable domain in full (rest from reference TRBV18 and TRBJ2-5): NAGVMQNPRHLVRRRGQEARLRCSPMKGHSHVYWYRQLPEEGLKFMVYLQKENIIDESGMPKERFSAEFPKEGPSILRIQQVVRGDSAAYFCASSLRQGQETQYFGPGTRLLVL.

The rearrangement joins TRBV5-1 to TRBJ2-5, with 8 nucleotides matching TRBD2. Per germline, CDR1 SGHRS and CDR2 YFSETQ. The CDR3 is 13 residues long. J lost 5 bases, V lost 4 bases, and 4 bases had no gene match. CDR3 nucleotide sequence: TGCGCCAGCAGCGCGGGGGGCCTGGAGACCCAGTACTTC. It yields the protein CASSAGGLETQYF.

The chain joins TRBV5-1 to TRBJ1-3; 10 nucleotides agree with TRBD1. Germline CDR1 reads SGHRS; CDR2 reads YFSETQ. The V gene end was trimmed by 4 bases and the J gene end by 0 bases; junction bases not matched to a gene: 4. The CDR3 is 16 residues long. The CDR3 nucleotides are TGCGCCAGCAGCCTGGGACAGGGGAGCTCTGGAAACACCATATATTTT. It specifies CASSLGQGSSGNTIYF.

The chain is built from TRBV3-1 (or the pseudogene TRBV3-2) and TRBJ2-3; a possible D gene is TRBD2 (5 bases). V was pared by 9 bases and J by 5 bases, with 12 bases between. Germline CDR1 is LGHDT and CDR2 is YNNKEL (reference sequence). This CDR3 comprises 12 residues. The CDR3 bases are TGTGCCAGTGTAAGGGCGGGAGATACGCAGTATTTT. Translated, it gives CASVRAGDTQYF.

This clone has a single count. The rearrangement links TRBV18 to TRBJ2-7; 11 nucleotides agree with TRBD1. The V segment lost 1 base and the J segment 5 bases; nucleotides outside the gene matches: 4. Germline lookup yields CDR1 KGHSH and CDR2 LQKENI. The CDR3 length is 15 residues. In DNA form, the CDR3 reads TGTGCCAGCTCACCACGGGACAGGGGGTTGGACGAGCAGTACTTC. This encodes CASSPRDRGLDEQYF.

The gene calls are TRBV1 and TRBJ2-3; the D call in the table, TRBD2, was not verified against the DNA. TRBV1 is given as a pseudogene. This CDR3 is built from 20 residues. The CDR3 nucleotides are TGCACCAGCAGCCAAGATAAAGGCGGGGGGGGCCCATCCGTTACAGATACGCAGTATTTT. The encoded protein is CTSSQDKGGGGPSVTDTQYF.

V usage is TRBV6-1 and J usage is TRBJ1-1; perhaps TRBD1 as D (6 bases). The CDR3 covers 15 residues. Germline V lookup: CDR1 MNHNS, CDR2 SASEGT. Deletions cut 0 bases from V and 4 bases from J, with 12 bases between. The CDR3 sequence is CASSEALQGSTEAFF. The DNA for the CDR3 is TGTGCCAGCAGTGAAGCGCTGCAGGGGAGCACTGAAGCTTTCTTT.

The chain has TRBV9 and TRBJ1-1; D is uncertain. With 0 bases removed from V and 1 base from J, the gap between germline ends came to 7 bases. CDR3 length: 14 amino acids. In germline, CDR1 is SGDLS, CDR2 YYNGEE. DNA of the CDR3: TGTGCCAGCAGCGTAGGTAGCGAGAACACTGAAGCTTTCTTT. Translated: CASSVGSENTEAFF.

Here the CDR3 reads CASRGTGWADTQYF. The CDR3 DNA reads TGCGCCAGCCGTGGGACAGGGTGGGCAGATACGCAGTATTTT. The chain combines TRBV5-1 with TRBJ2-3, with 9 bases lining up with TRBD1. After removal of 7 bases from V and 4 bases from J, the junction contained 7 bases not matched to a gene. This CDR3 spans 14 amino acids. Germline CDR1 and CDR2: SGHRS and YFSETQ.

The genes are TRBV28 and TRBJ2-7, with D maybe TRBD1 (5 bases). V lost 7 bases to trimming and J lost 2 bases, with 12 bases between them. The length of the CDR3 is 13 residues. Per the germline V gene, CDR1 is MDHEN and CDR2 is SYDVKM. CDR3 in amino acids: CASKRREPYEQYF. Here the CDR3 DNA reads TGTGCCAGCAAACGCAGGGAACCCTACGAGCAGTACTTC.

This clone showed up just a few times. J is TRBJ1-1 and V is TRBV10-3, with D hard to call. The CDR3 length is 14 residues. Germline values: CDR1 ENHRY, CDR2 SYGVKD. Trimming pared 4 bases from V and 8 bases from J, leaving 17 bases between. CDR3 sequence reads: CAISVHTGKGEAFF. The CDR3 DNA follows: TGTGCCATCAGTGTCCACACGGGGAAGGGCGAAGCTTTCTTT.

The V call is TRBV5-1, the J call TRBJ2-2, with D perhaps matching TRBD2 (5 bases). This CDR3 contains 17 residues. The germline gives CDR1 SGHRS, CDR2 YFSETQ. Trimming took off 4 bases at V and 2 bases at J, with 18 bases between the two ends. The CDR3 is CASSAGLPPSNTGELFF. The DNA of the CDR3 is TGCGCCAGCAGCGCCGGACTTCCCCCTAGCAACACCGGGGAGCTGTTTTTT.

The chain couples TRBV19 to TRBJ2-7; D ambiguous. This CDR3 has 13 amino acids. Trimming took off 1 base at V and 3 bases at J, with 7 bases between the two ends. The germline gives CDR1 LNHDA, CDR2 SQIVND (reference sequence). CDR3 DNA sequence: TGTGCCAGTAGTATAGGGCAGGACTACGAGCAGTACTTC. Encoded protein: CASSIGQDYEQYF.

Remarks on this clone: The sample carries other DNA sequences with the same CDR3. In DNA, the CDR3 is TGTGCCAGCAGTTACTCGGGAGGGAGCAATCAGCCCCAGCATTTT. This encodes CASSYSGGSNQPQHF. The chain recombines TRBV6-5 with TRBJ1-5; D gene unclear. Germline V gene lookup returns CDR1 MNHEY and CDR2 SVGAGI. The CDR3 is made up of 15 amino acids. V was trimmed by 0 bases and J by 1 base, leaving 7 bases between them.

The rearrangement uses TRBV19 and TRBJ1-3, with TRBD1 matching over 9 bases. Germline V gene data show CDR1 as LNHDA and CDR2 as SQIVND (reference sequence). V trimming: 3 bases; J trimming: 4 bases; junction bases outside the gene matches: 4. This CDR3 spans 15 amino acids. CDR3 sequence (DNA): TGTGCCAGTAGTATCGTGGGACAGGGCGGAAACACCATATATTTT. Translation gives CASSIVGQGGNTIYF.

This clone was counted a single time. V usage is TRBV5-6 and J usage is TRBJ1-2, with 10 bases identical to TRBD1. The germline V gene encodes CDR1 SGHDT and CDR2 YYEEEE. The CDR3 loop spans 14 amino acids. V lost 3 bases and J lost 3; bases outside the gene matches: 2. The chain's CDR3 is CASSSGQGYYGYTF. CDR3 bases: TGTGCCAGCAGCTCGGGACAGGGGTACTATGGCTACACCTTC.

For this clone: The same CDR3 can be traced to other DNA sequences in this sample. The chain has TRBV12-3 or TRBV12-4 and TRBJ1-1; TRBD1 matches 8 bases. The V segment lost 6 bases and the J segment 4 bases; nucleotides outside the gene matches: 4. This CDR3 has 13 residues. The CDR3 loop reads CASSLGQGTEAFF. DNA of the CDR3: TGTGCCAGCAGCCTCGGACAGGGCACTGAAGCTTTCTTT.

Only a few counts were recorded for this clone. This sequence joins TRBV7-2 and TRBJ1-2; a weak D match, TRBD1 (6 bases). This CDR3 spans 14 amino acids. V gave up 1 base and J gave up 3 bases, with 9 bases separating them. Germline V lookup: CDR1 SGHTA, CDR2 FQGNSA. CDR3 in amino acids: CASSLGTVYYGYTF. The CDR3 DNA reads TGTGCCAGCAGCTTAGGGACAGTGTACTATGGCTACACCTTC. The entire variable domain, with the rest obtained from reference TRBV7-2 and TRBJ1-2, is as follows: GAGVSQSPSNKVTEKGKDVELRCDPISGHTALYWYRQSLGQGLEFLIYFQGNSAPDKSGLPSDRFSAERTGGSVSTLTIQRTQQEDSAVYLCASSLGTVYYGYTFGSGTRLTVV.